This T cell receptor (beta chain) was profiled in a study of cytomegalovirus exposure and HLA in healthy donors. Regarding the study as a whole: DRB1 had the most TCR associations and HLA-C the fewest, a later analysis found, with rates varying by HLA locus.

60 Vbeta and 13 Jbeta primers were used in PCR. Assay used: immunoSEQ multiplex PCR; TCRdb lists only in-frame clones, some missing. The repertoire consists of some 130,000 clones, with 78% occurring once and the leading ten covering around 1.6%. Germline loops: CDR1 SEHNR, CDR2 FQNEAQ (reference sequence). The CDR3 has 17 amino acids. V was clipped by 5 bases and J by 2 bases; unmatched bases: 8. To note about this clone: The antigen is unknown.

J is TRBJ2-2 and V is TRBV7-9; 10 nucleotides match TRBD2. The sequence was obtained from a female donor in good health and CMV-seronegative. Sequencing was carried out using PBMCs. CDR3 residues: CASSRTSGHINTGELFF. The CDR3 nucleotides read TGTGCCAGCAGCCGGACTAGCGGACACATAAACACCGGGGAGCTGTTTTTT.